This T cell receptor (beta chain) came from a study of blood T cells in healthy people across ages. Findings and limits, study-wide: Among long-lived donors, naive CD4+ cells were more numerous and diversity higher than in aged donors.

Trimming removed 3 bases at V and 3 bases at J, with 12 bases between. This CDR3 has 15 residues. Healthy Caucasian individuals from Russia aged about 6 to 100 were enrolled as donors. Of note for this clonotype: Antigen: not known.

The use of a sample-barcoded 5' primer and a J-beta primer mix characterized a second PCR of about 7 to 12 cycles. With 12 random nucleotides, a template-switch adaptor tagged each individual cDNA molecule. Each of the samples gave a minimum of 2.5 million paired-end reads that contained CDR3. A single record per CDR3 protein comes from TCRdb applying MiXCR to the 5' RACE reads. The data contain about 1.5 million distinct CDR3 sequences, roughly 43% of them singletons. The V call is TRBV12-3 or TRBV12-4, the J call TRBJ2-1; TRBD1 is a possible D gene (5 bases). Input material: blood. The TCR originated in a woman aged 18 to 35 in good health. The CDR3 coding sequence is TGTGCCAGCAGTTTGGGTGGGGCCTACTACAATGAGCAGTTCTTC. Translated: CASSLGGAYYNEQFF.